The next 8 T cell receptor beta chains were all read from a single sample in a study of blood T cell repertoires in COVID-19. Profiled with immunoSEQ multiplex PCR; TCRdb holds only in-frame clones, not every one. The sample has 89,000 or so clones, approximately 85% seen once. Source material: peripheral blood. The source of these receptors is a man between 50 and 59 years old with active COVID-19.

Details on this clone: Compared with germline, one end of the junction differs, possibly owing to a read error. The V and J genes are TRBV14 and TRBJ2-7; maybe TRBD1 (6 bases). Per the germline V gene, CDR1 is SGHDN and CDR2 is FVKESK. The CDR3 consists of 14 residues. The CDR3 coding sequence is TGTGCCAGCAGCAAAGACAGGCTTCACTACGAGCAGTACTTC. Translated: CASSKDRLHYEQYF. Drawing the rest from reference TRBV14 and TRBJ2-7, the complete variable domain is EAGVTQFPSHSVIEKGQTVTLRCDPISGHDNLYWYRRVMGKEIKFLLHFVKESKQDESGMPNNRFLAERTGGTYSTLKVQPAELEDSGVYFCASSKDRLHYEQYFGPGTRLTVT.

The chain carries TRBV27 and TRBJ2-1, with TRBD2 identical over 8 bases. CDR1 and CDR2 from the germline V gene are MNHEY and SMNVEV (reference sequence). The CDR3 runs to 13 residues. V lost 6 bases to trimming and J lost 7 bases; unmatched junction nucleotides: 5. Here the CDR3 reads CASSFPGGNEQFF. The CDR3 bases are TGTGCCAGCAGCTTTCCGGGGGGGAATGAGCAGTTCTTC.

The CDR3 DNA follows: TGTGCCAGCAGCGGGGCCGGGGACAGGAACTCCTATAATTCACCCCTCCACTTT. This translates into CASSGAGDRNSYNSPLHF. V and J are TRBV9 and TRBJ1-6; 8 nucleotides line up with TRBD1. The germline CDR1 and CDR2 sequences are SGDLS and YYNGEE. This CDR3 has 18 amino acids. V was pared by 3 bases and J by 0 bases, with 8 bases of the junction left unmatched. The full variable domain, with the rest looked up from reference TRBV9 and TRBJ1-6, is DSGVTQTPKHLITATGQRVTLRCSPRSGDLSVYWYQQSLDQGLQFLIQYYNGEERAKGNILERFSAQQFPDLHSELNLSSLELGDSALYFCASSGAGDRNSYNSPLHFGNGTRLTVT.

V and J are TRBV27 and TRBJ1-1; 8 bases match TRBD1. V dropped 4 bases and J dropped 3; count of bases not matched to a gene: 13. The V gene's germline CDR1 is MNHEY and CDR2 SMNVEV (reference sequence). The CDR3 runs 17 residues. The CDR3 here is CASSSMKTGDLHTEAFF. CDR3 in DNA: TGTGCCAGCAGTTCAATGAAGACAGGGGATTTACACACTGAAGCTTTCTTT.

This clone came up once. This rearrangement joins TRBV4-3 to TRBJ1-6; 8 bases match TRBD1. The CDR3 is 15 amino acids. Trimming removed 1 base from V and 10 bases from J; junction bases left unmatched: 6. Germline values: CDR1 LGHNA, CDR2 YSLEER. DNA for the CDR3: TGCGCCAGCAGCCAAGGGACAGGGCCCCCCTCACCCCTCCACTTT. This gives the protein CASSQGTGPPSPLHF.

The chain is built from TRBV4-2 and TRBJ1-1; 10 bases are shared with TRBD1. This CDR3 comprises 16 residues. Germline V gene lookup returns CDR1 LGHNA and CDR2 YNFKEQ. The V segment lost 2 bases and the J segment 4 bases; nucleotides outside the gene matches: 7. The CDR3: CASSQFRTGGSTEAFF. DNA of the CDR3: TGTGCCAGCAGCCAATTTCGGACAGGGGGGAGCACTGAAGCTTTCTTT.

J is TRBJ2-7 and V is TRBV7-2, with TRBD2 matching over 9 bases. CDR1 and CDR2 (germline): SGHTA, FQGNSA. Trimming removed 5 bases from V and 2 bases from J; junction bases left unmatched: 7. This CDR3 is built from 15 residues. CDR3 sequence reads: CASSLQTSGPYEQYF. In DNA, the CDR3 is TGTGCCAGCAGCCTTCAGACTAGCGGACCCTACGAGCAGTACTTC.

The rearrangement joins TRBV7-3 to TRBJ2-2, with 7 bases matching TRBD2. The CDR3 contains 16 residues. Germline assignment: CDR1 SGHTA and CDR2 FQGTGA. With 0 bases clipped from V and 2 bases from J, the junction kept 3 bases outside the gene matches. The CDR3 DNA is TGTGCCAGCAGCTTAACGTCGGGGGGTAACACCGGGGAGCTGTTTTTT. It specifies CASSLTSGGNTGELFF.